Presented here are 24 T cell receptor beta chains from one specimen sequenced in a study of cytomegalovirus exposure and HLA in healthy donors. Primers included in the PCR were 60 Vbeta and 13 Jbeta primers. Repertoires were generated with immunoSEQ multiplex PCR, while TCRdb's copy carries only in-frame clones and drops some. The sample lists fewer than 200,000 clones; about 76% were seen once. The sequenced material came from PBMCs. Receptors were obtained from a male donor in good health and CMV-seropositive.

The V and J genes are TRBV7-8 and TRBJ2-5; D is unclear. Germline values: CDR1 SGHVS, CDR2 FQNEAQ. V shed 4 bases and J shed 4 bases, with 13 bases lying between them. The CDR3 is 14 amino acids. In DNA, the CDR3 is TGTGCCAGCAGCTCCCCGCCGGGTCGAGAGACCCAGTACTTC. Residues: CASSSPPGRETQYF.

This chain joins TRBV5-4 and TRBJ2-7; 9 bases are a match to TRBD2. V gave up 1 base and J gave up 4 bases; unmatched junction bases: 9. The CDR3 has 16 amino acids. Germline CDR1 reads SGHNT; CDR2 reads YYREEE (reference sequence). The CDR3 reads CASSLPQRGARYEQYF. CDR3 DNA sequence: TGTGCCAGCAGCTTGCCACAGCGGGGGGCCAGGTACGAGCAGTACTTC.

The count of this clone is one. This rearrangement joins TRBV7-8 to TRBJ2-7; 7 nucleotides line up with TRBD1. CDR3 length equals 14 residues. Looked up from germline, CDR1 is SGHVS and CDR2 is FQNEAQ. Germline trimming cut 4 bases from V and 2 bases from J; bases unmatched to any gene: 5. CDR3 loop: CASSSGQDTYEQYF. The CDR3 region has the DNA TGTGCCAGCAGCTCCGGACAGGACACCTACGAGCAGTACTTC.

A single count supports this clone. V gene TRBV2 combines with J gene TRBJ2-7; 9 nucleotides match TRBD1. Per germline, CDR1 SNHLY and CDR2 FYNNEI. CDR3 length: 12 residues. The V and J ends lost 6 bases and 5 bases, in that order; junction bases with no gene match: 2. CDR3 amino acids: CASRGQGNEQYF. DNA of the CDR3: TGTGCCAGCAGGGGACAGGGAAACGAGCAGTACTTC.

The chain employs TRBV19 and TRBJ1-2; D unresolved. The CDR3 length is 15 residues. Between the trimmed V and J ends, which lost 5 bases and 4 bases, there was a span of 17 bases. Germline CDR1 is LNHDA and CDR2 is SQIVND (reference sequence). The DNA of the CDR3 is TGTGCCAGTAGTTTACCCTCGGGATCCTCCTATGGCTACACCTTC. This translates into CASSLPSGSSYGYTF.

This clone appeared a few times. The CDR3 region is CAWSRQQVNTEAFF. The CDR3 region has the DNA TGTGCCTGGAGTCGACAACAGGTAAACACTGAAGCTTTCTTT. J is TRBJ1-1 and V is TRBV30; D perhaps matches TRBD1 (5 bases). V shed 2 bases and J shed 2 bases, with 12 bases lying between them. The CDR3 has 14 residues. Germline CDR1 and CDR2: GTSNPN and SVGIG (reference sequence). The variable domain in full, completed from reference TRBV30 and TRBJ1-1, reads SQTIHQWPATLVQPVGSPLSLECTVEGTSNPNLYWYRQAAGRGLQLLFYSVGIGQISSEVPQNLSASRPQDRQFILSSKKLLLSDSGFYLCAWSRQQVNTEAFFGQGTRLTVV.

V and J are TRBV7-2 and TRBJ2-7, with TRBD2 as a possible D gene (6 bases). Germline V lookup: CDR1 SGHTA, CDR2 FQGNSA. The V and J ends lost 2 bases and 7 bases respectively, with 15 bases between them. The CDR3 has 14 amino acids. The CDR3 DNA reads TGTGCCAGCAGCTTAAGTTGGGGGGTGAGGGAGCAGTACTTC. It encodes CASSLSWGVREQYF.

This chain uses TRBV27 with TRBJ2-7; 11 nucleotides agree with TRBD2. The CDR3 runs to 16 residues. CDR1 MNHEY and CDR2 SMNVEV come from the germline V gene (reference sequence). V gave up 4 bases and J gave up 5 bases; unmatched junction bases: 10. DNA for the CDR3: TGTGCCAGCAGTTCCCCGATAGCGGGGGGGCTTGACGAGCAGTACTTC. As protein: CASSSPIAGGLDEQYF.

This clone appeared a few times. V is TRBV2 and J is TRBJ1-4, with D maybe TRBD1 (5 bases). Trimming took off 6 bases at V and 8 bases at J, with 16 bases between the two ends. CDR1 is SNHLY and CDR2 is FYNNEI in the germline V gene. This CDR3 is 14 amino acids long. CDR3 sequence: CASRVGRVGEKLFF. Written as DNA, the CDR3 is TGTGCCAGCAGGGTCGGCAGGGTCGGGGAAAAACTGTTTTTT.

This chain joins TRBV23-1 and TRBJ1-2; TRBD1 agrees at 9 bases. TRBV23-1 falls under the ORF class, with uncertain function. The CDR3 is made up of 15 amino acids. V shed 2 bases, J shed 3 bases, and the junction held 4 bases outside the gene matches. CDR3 sequence reads: CASSQKGQGYYGYTF. CDR3 DNA: TGCGCCAGCAGTCAAAAAGGACAGGGGTACTATGGCTACACCTTC.

This chain joins TRBV12-5 and TRBJ2-5; perhaps TRBD1 as D (6 bases). This CDR3 is built from 15 residues. Germline loops: CDR1 LGHNT, CDR2 FRNRAP. V was shortened by 5 bases and J by 1 base, with 14 bases between the two germline ends. The CDR3 DNA reads TGTGCTAGTGGTGGCATGAGGACAGCCCAAGAGACCCAGTACTTC. This codes for CASGGMRTAQETQYF.

The V call is TRBV5-1, the J call TRBJ2-7; TRBD1 might be the D (7 bases). The CDR3 is 15 amino acids. CDR1 and CDR2 (germline): SGHRS, YFSETQ. Trimming pared 4 bases from V and 5 bases from J, leaving 19 bases between. The DNA for the CDR3 is TGCGCCAGCAGCGACTGGGGCCAGGGGGGCGACGAGCAGTACTTC. Its protein is CASSDWGQGGDEQYF.

As to this clone: The sample contains more than one DNA sequence encoding this CDR3. This chain connects TRBV6-1 to TRBJ1-2; 7 bases match TRBD1. V shed 3 bases, J shed 8 bases, and the junction held 12 bases outside the gene matches. The V gene's germline CDR1 is MNHNS and CDR2 SASEGT. The CDR3 is made up of 15 amino acids. For the CDR3, the DNA is TGTGCCAGCAGTGATGCCGTTGGAGGGGGCGACGGCTACACCTTC. This encodes CASSDAVGGGDGYTF.

The chain uses TRBV4-2 and TRBJ2-7, with 8 bases fitting TRBD1. Germline V lookup: CDR1 LGHNA, CDR2 YNFKEQ. V dropped 3 bases and J dropped 0; count of bases not matched to a gene: 4. This CDR3 spans 15 amino acids. For the CDR3, the DNA is TGTGCCAGCAGCCATACAGGGGGTACCTCCTACGAGCAGTACTTC. Translation: CASSHTGGTSYEQYF.

The rearrangement uses TRBV6-5 and TRBJ2-7, with D perhaps TRBD2 (7 bases). V lost 0 bases and J lost 6, with 15 bases in between. The V gene's germline CDR1 is MNHEY and CDR2 SVGAGI. The CDR3 is made up of 15 amino acids. The CDR3 bases are TGTGCCAGCAGTTACTCGACGGAGGGAGGGGGCGAGCAGTACTTC. Protein: CASSYSTEGGGEQYF.

In nucleotides, the CDR3 is TGTGCCAGCAGTCCAGGGTCCAATCAGCCCCAGCATTTT. Encoded protein: CASSPGSNQPQHF. The V and J genes are TRBV7-3 and TRBJ1-5; TRBD1 might be the D (5 bases). Trimming shortened V by 6 bases and J by 3 bases, and 9 bases separated the two germline ends. The CDR3 runs to 13 residues. Germline CDR1 is SGHTA and CDR2 is FQGTGA.

The V gene is TRBV19, the J gene TRBJ1-1; the D gene is possibly TRBD1 (5 bases). CDR3 size: 15 residues. The germline V and J ends were trimmed by 0 bases and 1 base, with 9 bases remaining between them. Per the germline V gene, CDR1 is LNHDA and CDR2 is SQIVND (reference sequence). The CDR3 loop reads CASSIDRQGNTEAFF. The CDR3 nucleotides read TGTGCCAGTAGTATAGATCGCCAGGGGAACACTGAAGCTTTCTTT.

The rearrangement links TRBV7-2 to TRBJ2-7; TRBD2 matches at 16 bases. CDR3 length equals 16 residues. Germline loops: CDR1 SGHTA, CDR2 FQGNSA. The ends lost 4 bases at V and 3 bases at J; junction bases unmatched: 3. The CDR3 sequence: CASSWGLAGGFYEQYF. The CDR3 nucleotides read TGTGCCAGCAGCTGGGGACTAGCGGGGGGGTTCTACGAGCAGTACTTC. Filled out from reference TRBV7-2 and TRBJ2-7, the complete variable domain reads GAGVSQSPSNKVTEKGKDVELRCDPISGHTALYWYRQSLGQGLEFLIYFQGNSAPDKSGLPSDRFSAERTGGSVSTLTIQRTQQEDSAVYLCASSWGLAGGFYEQYFGPGTRLTVT.

The V call is TRBV5-1, the J call TRBJ1-1; D possibly corresponds to TRBD1 (6 bases). The CDR3 is 15 residues long. Looked up from germline, CDR1 is SGHRS and CDR2 is YFSETQ. V shed 4 bases and J shed 1 base, with 14 bases lying between them. The CDR3 DNA reads as TGCGCCAGCAGCATAGGGGACAACGAGAACACTGAAGCTTTCTTT. Protein: CASSIGDNENTEAFF.

The CDR3 region is CASSQIRQGRNTIYF. As DNA, the CDR3 is TGTGCCAGCTCGCAAATACGGCAGGGAAGAAACACCATATATTTT. The rearrangement uses TRBV18 and TRBJ1-3; tentatively, D is TRBD1 (5 bases). Germline CDR1 reads KGHSH; CDR2 reads LQKENI. This CDR3 has 15 amino acids. The ends were cut back, 6 bases at V and 5 bases at J, with 17 bases in the middle.

This chain links TRBV11-2 with TRBJ1-2, with D maybe TRBD1 (5 bases). Germline CDR1 and CDR2: SGHAT and FQNNGV. This CDR3 contains 15 residues. V lost 5 bases to trimming and J lost 6 bases, with 19 bases between them. The CDR3 nucleotides read TGTGCCAGCAGCATACAGGACATCACGAGTCATGGCTACACCTTC. Encoded protein: CASSIQDITSHGYTF.

V is TRBV7-3 and J is TRBJ1-1; tentative D call: TRBD1 (6 bases). The germline V and J ends were trimmed by 5 bases and 2 bases, with 21 bases remaining between them. The germline V gene encodes CDR1 SGHTA and CDR2 FQGTGA. The CDR3 runs to 17 residues. CDR3 sequence (DNA): TGTGCCAGCAGCCCTGGACAGCCTCCCCCGCTTAACACTGAAGCTTTCTTT. Amino acids: CASSPGQPPPLNTEAFF.

This chain uses TRBV2 with TRBJ1-2, with TRBD1 identical over 7 bases. The CDR3 length is 19 residues. J was trimmed by 2 bases and V by 4 bases; bases with no gene match: 19. Germline CDR1 is SNHLY and CDR2 is FYNNEI. In nucleotides, the CDR3 is TGTGCCAGCAGTGGACAGGGTGGGGACGGGACCCAAAACAACTATGGCTACACCTTC. Its protein is CASSGQGGDGTQNNYGYTF.

In nucleotides, the CDR3 is TGTGCCAGCAGCTTAGTCAGGAACCCAGATACGCAGTATTTT. Amino acids: CASSLVRNPDTQYF. This rearrangement joins TRBV7-9 to TRBJ2-3, with no clear D. Germline V gene data show CDR1 as SEHNR and CDR2 as FQNEAQ (reference sequence). V lost 1 base to trimming and J lost 4 bases, with 9 bases between them. This CDR3 is 14 amino acids long.